These T cell receptor beta chains were read from a single sample in a study of T cell responses to AZD1222 COVID-19 vaccine. TCRdb's copy holds only in-frame clones and misses some; the assay was immunoSEQ multiplex PCR. The table has about 200,000 clones, about 92% seen once; the top ten hold over 0.95%. The input for sequencing was peripheral blood, taken on day 0 of MenACWY control vaccination. All receptors come from an adult in good health. The conserved cysteine and the conserved F or W are not part of the CDR3 here. D genes are given only for firm matches.

TRBD1	TRBJ1-3	TRBV19	ASSIGTGISGNTIY
NA	TRBJ1-1	TRBV11-2	ASSPGAALNTEAF
NA	TRBJ1-2	TRBV12-3/TRBV12-4	ASSSRGDGYT
TRBD1	TRBJ1-5	TRBV28	ASKKGDRGNQPQH
NA	TRBJ2-5	TRBV7-8	ASSLDWRETQY
TRBD2	TRBJ2-1	TRBV18	ASSLAGGLFNEQF
TRBD1	TRBJ1-2	TRBV27	ASSGTGVANYGYT
TRBD2	TRBJ2-5	TRBV7-2	ASSVGLAGETQY
NA	TRBJ2-4	TRBV2	ASSLGALAKNIQY
TRBD2	TRBJ2-7	TRBV4-2	ASSPGGYEQY
TRBD1	TRBJ1-2	TRBV18	ASSLNRQGPDRLGGYT
NA	TRBJ1-2	TRBV10-3	AISEPTLGDYGYT
NA	TRBJ2-2	TRBV18	ASSLQLDRGELF
NA	TRBJ1-2	TRBV7-2	ASSLDAGWGYGYT
TRBD2	TRBJ2-7	TRBV29-1	SVSPLSETSGGSFSYEQY
NA	TRBJ1-2	TRBV18	ASSLRGSETNYGYT
TRBD2	TRBJ2-2	TRBV5-1	ASSRGTSGTGELF
NA	TRBJ1-5	TRBV15	ATSRFLGNTLNIQPQH
NA	TRBJ2-7	TRBV23-1	ASSQGSRVAYEQY
NA	TRBJ1-2	TRBV13	ASSLGARAERYGYT
NA	TRBJ1-5	TRBV6-2/TRBV6-3	ASSPGLTLNQPQH
NA	TRBJ1-5	TRBV4-1	ASSPKGEAGVNQPQH
TRBD2	TRBJ2-3	TRBV7-2	ASSLGTSRGTDTQY
NA	TRBJ1-1	TRBV4-1	ASSQVFGQGNTEAF
NA	TRBJ2-7	TRBV7-2	ASSLRQGYEQY
NA	TRBJ1-1	TRBV7-9	ASSLDIREAF
NA	TRBJ2-3	TRBV6-5	ASSYSLLRTDTQY
NA	TRBJ2-7	TRBV28	ASGQIHEQY
NA	TRBJ2-3	TRBV7-8	ASSLSSRLLSADTQY
NA	TRBJ2-1	TRBV5-1	ASRHTGGTYNEQF
TRBD1	TRBJ1-2	TRBV28	AVQGQGANLYGYT
NA	TRBJ1-1	TRBV19	ASSINAGSTEAF
NA	TRBJ2-2	TRBV12-3/TRBV12-4	ATRVPGGELF
TRBD1	TRBJ1-5	TRBV19	ASRSPGTGVRGSQPQH
TRBD1	TRBJ2-7	TRBV6-5	ASSYSGQGVYEQY
NA	TRBJ1-5	TRBV7-2	ASSLASGGRGQPQH
NA	TRBJ1-2	TRBV6-2/TRBV6-3	ASSLRGTYGYT
NA	TRBJ1-5	TRBV27	ASNSAPPSNQPQH
NA	TRBJ2-2	TRBV2	ASRPGRNTGELF
NA	TRBJ1-4	TRBV27	ASSPPGGGVNEKLF
NA	TRBJ1-1	TRBV19	ASSIRGAKAF
NA	TRBJ1-2	TRBV13	ASSPLGGDYGYT
NA	TRBJ1-2	TRBV5-5	ASSRGVTYGYT
NA	TRBJ2-1	TRBV28	ASSLGQMNEQF
TRBD1	TRBJ2-5	TRBV12-3/TRBV12-4	ASSPRQGETQY